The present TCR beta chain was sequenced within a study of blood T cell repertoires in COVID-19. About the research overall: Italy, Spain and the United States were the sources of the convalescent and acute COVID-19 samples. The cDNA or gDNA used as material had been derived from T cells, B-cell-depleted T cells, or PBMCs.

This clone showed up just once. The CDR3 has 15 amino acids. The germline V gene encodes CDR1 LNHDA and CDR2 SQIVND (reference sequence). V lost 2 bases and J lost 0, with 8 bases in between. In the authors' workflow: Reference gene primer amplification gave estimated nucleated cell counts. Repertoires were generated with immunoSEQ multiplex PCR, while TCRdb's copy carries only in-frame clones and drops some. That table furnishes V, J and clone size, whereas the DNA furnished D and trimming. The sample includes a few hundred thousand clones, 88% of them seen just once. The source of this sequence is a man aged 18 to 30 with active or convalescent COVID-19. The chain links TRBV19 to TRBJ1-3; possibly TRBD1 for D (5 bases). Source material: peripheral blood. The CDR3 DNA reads TGTGCCAGTAGTATAACAGGTTTCTCTGGAAACACCATATATTTT. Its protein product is CASSITGFSGNTIYF.